The sequence of this T cell receptor beta chain was determined in a study of blood T cell repertoires in COVID-19. Study-wide context: From the United States, Italy and Spain came samples of acute and convalescent COVID-19. The cDNA or gDNA used as material had been derived from T cells, B-cell-depleted T cells, or PBMCs.

The CDR3 loop spans 13 amino acids. Germline V gives CDR1 KGHSH, CDR2 LQKENI. Unmatched junction bases numbered 3, after V lost 6 bases and J lost 4 bases. Original analysis: Estimated nucleated cell counts came from reference gene primer amplification. The repertoire was sequenced with immunoSEQ multiplex PCR; TCRdb's copy has only in-frame clones and lacks some. V and J calls and clone size are copied from that table; D and trimming were computed from the DNA. The table has about 110,000 clones, around 83% seen once. The sequence derives from an elderly woman with active or convalescent COVID-19. V gene TRBV18 combines with J gene TRBJ1-1; 9 bases match TRBD1. Input material: peripheral blood. CDR3: CASSDRGGTEAFF. The CDR3 nucleotides are TGTGCCAGCTCGGACAGGGGTGGCACTGAAGCTTTCTTT.